The sequence of this TCR beta chain was determined in a study of blood T cells in healthy people across ages (dated by TCRdb to the mid-2010s). Background on the whole study: In model experiments, roughly one uniquely barcoded TCR beta cDNA molecule per two T cells was captured by template switching. The donors were split into four age groups: young (average about 15 years), middle-aged (39), aged (more than 55) and long-lived (approximately 80). To avoid experimental bias, donors of different ages were distributed randomly across sequencing lanes. The study measured age-related changes in TCR beta repertoire diversity using deep sequencing normalized with unique cDNA molecular identifiers. Using the same blood draw, the study looked at two additional independent replicas of 1 million unique cDNA reads for two donors, one aged 18 to 29 and the other aged 80 or older. Beyond this particular receptor, the publication reports: Bulk unsorted PBMC profiling prevented conclusive comparison of naive and antigen-experienced compartments. Estimates of total diversity based on one million sequenced T cells were regarded as lower bounds and as underestimates. As age increased, observed TCR beta diversity per million T cells dropped in a roughly linear way, and a significant reduction was already evident by age 40. The CMV infection status of donors was not known, potentially confounding age-related changes in expanded clonotypes. The long-lived group showed more naive CD4+ T cells, fewer expanded clones and increased TCR diversity than the aged group, suggesting age selection. There was a strong correlation between observed TCR beta diversity and the percentage of naive T cells measured by flow cytometry.

The method was 5' RACE. A second roughly 6 to 11 cycle PCR used a sample-barcoded 5' primer and a J-beta primer mix. A template-switch 5' adaptor carrying 12 random nucleotides introduced a unique molecular identifier onto each TCR beta cDNA molecule. At least 3 million CDR3-containing paired-end reads were obtained from each sample. First-strand cDNA was synthesized from all RNA with the Mint cDNA synthesis kit, primed by a TRBC-specific oligonucleotide. Following uracil-DNA glycosylase treatment, a first 18-cycle PCR with universal primers M1SS and BC2_uni_R was performed on all cDNA. Per the source publication's procedure: Normalization of each sample was performed by random selection of 1 million high-quality reads, each carrying a distinct molecular identifier. Instead of being binned into consensus sequences, reads that shared molecular identifiers were thrown out. MiTCR, run with a Q25 quality threshold and the strictest error-elimination algorithm, handled CDR3 identification, clonotype clustering and error correction. Lower-bound total TCR beta diversity was estimated with a nonparametric unseen species model using Euler transformation. TCRdb cleaned the public reads at Q25 with fastp, built clones with MiXCR and kept in-frame beta chains. Rows matching on CDR3 protein sequence are summarized as one entry with the most common DNA and genes. TCRdb, not the original authors, processed these V and J calls. The sample data list fewer than 2 million distinct CDR3 sequences, and roughly 43% of these were observed just once. The biggest ten clones account for roughly 24% of the sample.

The germline V gene (reference sequence) provides CDR1 LNHNV and CDR2 YYDKDF. Counted from cysteine to phenylalanine, this CDR3 has 14 amino acids. The sequence is cut down to CDR3 DNA, 42 bases in frame from base 1. For this chain, trimming is 6 bases at the V end and 3 bases at the J end, and the number of junction bases without a gene match is 6. This clonotype was seen a few times. Its antigen target is currently unknown. Nothing much larger sits one base from this clone, and base qualities are not available. Systemically healthy Caucasian individuals from Russia, some 36 in total and aged roughly 6 to 95 years, were included as donors. Ten milliliters of peripheral blood were collected from each donor into EDTA-treated Vacutainer tubes. PBMCs were isolated by Ficoll-Paque density-gradient centrifugation, with at least 7 million obtained per sample. Total RNA, at least 5 micrograms per sample, was extracted from PBMCs with Trizol reagent. For every donor, flow cytometry on a PBMC aliquot measured the percentage of naive CD45RAhigh/CD27high T cells.

The sequence was collected from a human donor in good health. The chain links TRBV15 with TRBJ2-7; 9 nucleotides in the junction match TRBD1. Material for sequencing was blood. The CDR3 region reads CATRGTGSDYEQYF. The bases read TGTGCCACCAGGGGGACAGGGAGCGACTACGAGCAGTACTTC.